One and the same sample provided the 10 T cell receptor beta chains below, sequenced in a study of T cell responses to AZD1222 COVID-19 vaccine. Assay used: immunoSEQ multiplex PCR; TCRdb lists only in-frame clones, some missing. The repertoire holds about 140,000 clones, with around 88% as singletons. Source: peripheral blood, taken on day 0 of AZD1222 vaccination. The source is an adult in good health.

This chain links TRBV27 with TRBJ2-2; no reliable D call. Trimming left V 4 bases short and J 4 bases short, with 19 bases between. Looked up from germline, CDR1 is MNHEY and CDR2 is SMNVEV (reference sequence). The CDR3 is 17 amino acids. This CDR3 reads CASSWSTGPLGTGELFF. For the CDR3, the DNA is TGTGCCAGCAGTTGGTCAACCGGGCCCCTTGGCACCGGGGAGCTGTTTTTT.

The chain is built from TRBV12-5 and TRBJ2-7; 9 bases agree with TRBD1. The length of the CDR3 is 18 residues. The J segment lost 3 bases and the V segment lost 3 bases, leaving 15 bases of the junction unmatched. Germline assignment: CDR1 LGHNT and CDR2 FRNRAP. CDR3 region: CASGFHINAGTGSYEQYF. For the CDR3, the DNA is TGTGCTAGTGGTTTCCATATAAACGCCGGGACAGGGAGCTACGAGCAGTACTTC.

This chain links TRBV25-1 with TRBJ2-7; D is possibly TRBD1 (6 bases). The CDR3 is 12 residues long. The V and J ends lost 7 bases and 3 bases respectively, with 10 bases between them. The V gene's germline CDR1 is MGHDK and CDR2 SYGVNS. As DNA, the CDR3 is TGTGCCAGCATGAGGGACAACTACGAGCAGTACTTC. It encodes CASMRDNYEQYF.

The chain employs TRBV5-4 and TRBJ2-1; no firm D call. CDR3 length: 13 amino acids. Germline V gives CDR1 SGHNT, CDR2 YYREEE (reference sequence). V lost 2 bases, J lost 7 bases, and 10 bases lay in between. This CDR3 reads CASSFASENEQFF. CDR3 coding DNA: TGTGCCAGCAGCTTCGCCTCTGAGAATGAGCAGTTCTTC.

V usage is TRBV5-5 and J usage is TRBJ2-4; a possible D gene is TRBD2 (5 bases). Trimming shortened V by 2 bases and J by 5 bases, and 5 bases separated the two germline ends. The length of the CDR3 is 12 residues. CDR1 is SGHKS, CDR2 YYEKEE, per germline (reference sequence). The CDR3 sequence is CASSFGENIQYF. CDR3 bases: TGTGCCAGCAGCTTCGGGGAAAACATTCAGTACTTC.

The rearrangement uses TRBV12-3 or TRBV12-4 and TRBJ2-7; possible D gene TRBD1, 5 bases. With 6 bases removed from V and 0 bases from J, the gap between germline ends came to 9 bases. This CDR3 comprises 13 residues. The CDR3 spells CASRQVGSYEQYF. The CDR3 coding sequence is TGTGCCAGCAGACAGGTTGGCTCCTACGAGCAGTACTTC.

The chain joins TRBV12-3 or TRBV12-4 to TRBJ2-2; no clear D gene. The V end was cut by 7 bases, the J end by 1 base, with 4 bases between. CDR3 length: 12 amino acids. The CDR3 region has the DNA TGTGCCAGCAACTTGAACACCGGGGAGCTGTTTTTT. It yields the protein CASNLNTGELFF.

This clone has only one observation. The J gene is TRBJ1-3, the V gene TRBV2; unclear D gene. The germline CDR1 and CDR2 sequences are SNHLY and FYNNEI. This CDR3 comprises 14 residues. Trimming took off 6 bases at V and 0 bases at J, with 9 bases between the two ends. The CDR3 sequence is CASRREDSGNTIYF. DNA of the CDR3: TGTGCCAGCAGGAGGGAGGACTCTGGAAACACCATATATTTT.

The chain couples TRBV12-3 or TRBV12-4 to TRBJ2-1; the match to TRBD2 covers 9 bases. V lost 5 bases to trimming and J lost 10 bases; unmatched junction nucleotides: 6. This CDR3 has 13 amino acids. CDR3 sequence (DNA): TGTGCCAGCAGTGCTCTAGCGGGGCAGGAGCAGTTCTTC. Translated, it gives CASSALAGQEQFF.

The chain recombines TRBV28 with TRBJ1-2, with D tentatively TRBD1 (6 bases). The germline gives CDR1 MDHEN, CDR2 SYDVKM. This CDR3 contains 14 residues. V lost 3 bases, J lost 7 bases, and 15 bases lay in between. CDR3 in DNA: TGTGCCAGCAGTTTTATTGCAGGGGCGGGTGGCTACACCTTC. Its translation: CASSFIAGAGGYTF.